This T cell receptor (beta chain) was identified during a study of blood T cell repertoires in COVID-19. At the level of the study: The origin of the acute and convalescent COVID-19 samples was the United States, Italy and Spain.

Germline V CDR1 and CDR2: SGHRS, YFSETQ. The ends were cut back, 0 bases at V and 5 bases at J, with 14 bases in the middle. The CDR3 runs 16 residues. Measured with immunoSEQ multiplex PCR; TCRdb has only the in-frame clones, and not every one. This sample carries 300,000 to 450,000 clones, around nine tenths of them seen once, and the ten largest clones take approximately 1.2%. The gene calls are TRBV5-1 and TRBJ2-2, with D perhaps TRBD2 (5 bases). The sequence derives from a woman under 30 who had recovered from COVID-19. The sample consisted of PBMCs or T cells enriched from blood (not recorded which). The CDR3 nucleotides are TGCGCCAGCAGCTTGGCCGGAAGCGGAACGACCGGGGAGCTGTTTTTT. Translating gives CASSLAGSGTTGELFF.